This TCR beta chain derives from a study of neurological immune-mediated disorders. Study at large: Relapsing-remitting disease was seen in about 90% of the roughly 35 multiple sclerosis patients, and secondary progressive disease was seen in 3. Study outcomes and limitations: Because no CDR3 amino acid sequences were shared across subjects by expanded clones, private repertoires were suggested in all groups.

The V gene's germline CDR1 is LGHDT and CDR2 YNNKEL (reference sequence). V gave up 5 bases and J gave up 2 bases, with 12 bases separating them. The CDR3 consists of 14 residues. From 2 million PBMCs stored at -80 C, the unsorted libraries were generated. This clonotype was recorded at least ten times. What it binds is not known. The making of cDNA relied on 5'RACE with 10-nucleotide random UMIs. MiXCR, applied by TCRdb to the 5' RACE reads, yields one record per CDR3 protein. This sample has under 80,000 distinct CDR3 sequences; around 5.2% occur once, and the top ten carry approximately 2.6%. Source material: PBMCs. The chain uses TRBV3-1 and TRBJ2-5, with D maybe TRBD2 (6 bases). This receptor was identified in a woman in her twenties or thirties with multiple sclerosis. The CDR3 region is CASSSGGGQETQYF. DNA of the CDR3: TGTGCCAGCAGCTCCGGGGGTGGTCAAGAGACCCAGTACTTC.